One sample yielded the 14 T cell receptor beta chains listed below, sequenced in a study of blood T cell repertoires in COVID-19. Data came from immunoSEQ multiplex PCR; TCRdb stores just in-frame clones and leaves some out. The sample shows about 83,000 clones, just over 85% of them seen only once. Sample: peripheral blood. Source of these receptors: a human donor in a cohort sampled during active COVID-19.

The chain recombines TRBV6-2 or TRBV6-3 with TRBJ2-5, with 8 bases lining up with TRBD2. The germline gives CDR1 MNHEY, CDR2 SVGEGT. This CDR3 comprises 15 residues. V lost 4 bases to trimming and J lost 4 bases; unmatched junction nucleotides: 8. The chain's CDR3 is CASSSREGGRETQYF. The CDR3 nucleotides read TGTGCCAGCAGTTCTCGGGAGGGGGGGAGAGAGACCCAGTACTTC.

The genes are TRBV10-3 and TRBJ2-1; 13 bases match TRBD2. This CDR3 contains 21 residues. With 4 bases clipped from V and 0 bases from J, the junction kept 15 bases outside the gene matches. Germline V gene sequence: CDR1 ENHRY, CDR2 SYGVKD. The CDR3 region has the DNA TGTGCCATCAGTGGAACTAGCGGGAGGGAAACTTCCCTCAGCTCCTACAATGAGCAGTTCTTC. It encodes CAISGTSGRETSLSSYNEQFF.

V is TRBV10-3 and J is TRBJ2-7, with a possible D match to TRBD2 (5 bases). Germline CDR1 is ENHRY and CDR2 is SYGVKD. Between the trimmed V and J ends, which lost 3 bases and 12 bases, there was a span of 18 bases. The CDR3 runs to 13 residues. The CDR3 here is CAISESSTAVLYF. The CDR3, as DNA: TGTGCCATCAGTGAATCTTCAACAGCGGTCCTGTACTTC.

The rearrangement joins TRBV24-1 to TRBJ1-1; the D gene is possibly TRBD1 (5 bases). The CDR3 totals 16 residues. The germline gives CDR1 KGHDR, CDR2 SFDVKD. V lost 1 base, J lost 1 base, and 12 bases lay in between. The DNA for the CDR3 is TGTGCCACCAGTGATTTAAGGGGATTCGGGAACACTGAAGCTTTCTTT. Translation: CATSDLRGFGNTEAFF.

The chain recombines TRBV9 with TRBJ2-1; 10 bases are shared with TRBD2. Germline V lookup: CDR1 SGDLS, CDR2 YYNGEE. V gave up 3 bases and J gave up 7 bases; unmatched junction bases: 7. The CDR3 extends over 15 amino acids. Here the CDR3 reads CASSAEGLARNEQFF. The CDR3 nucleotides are TGTGCCAGCAGCGCCGAGGGACTAGCGAGGAATGAGCAGTTCTTC.

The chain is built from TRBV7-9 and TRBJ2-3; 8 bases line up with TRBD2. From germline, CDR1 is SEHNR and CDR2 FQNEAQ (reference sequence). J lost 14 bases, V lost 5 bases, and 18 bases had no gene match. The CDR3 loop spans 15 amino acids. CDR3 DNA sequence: TGTGCCAGCAGCAGTAGCGGGGTTTCTCTCGAGCAGTGGTATTTT. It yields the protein CASSSSGVSLEQWYF.

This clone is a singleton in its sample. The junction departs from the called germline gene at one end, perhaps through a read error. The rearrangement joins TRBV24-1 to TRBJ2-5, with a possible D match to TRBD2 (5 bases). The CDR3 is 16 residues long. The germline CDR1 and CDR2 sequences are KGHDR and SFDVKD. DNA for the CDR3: TGTGCCACCAGTGATCCCCCGAGGAGTGTCCTATATGCCGGGGACTTC. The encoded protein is CATSDPPRSVLYAGDF.

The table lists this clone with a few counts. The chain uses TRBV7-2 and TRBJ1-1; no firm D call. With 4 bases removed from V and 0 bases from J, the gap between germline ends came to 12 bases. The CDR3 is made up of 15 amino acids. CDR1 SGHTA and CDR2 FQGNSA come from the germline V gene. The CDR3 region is CASSSSGGLNTEAFF. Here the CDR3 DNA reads TGTGCCAGCAGCTCATCGGGTGGGTTGAACACTGAAGCTTTCTTT.

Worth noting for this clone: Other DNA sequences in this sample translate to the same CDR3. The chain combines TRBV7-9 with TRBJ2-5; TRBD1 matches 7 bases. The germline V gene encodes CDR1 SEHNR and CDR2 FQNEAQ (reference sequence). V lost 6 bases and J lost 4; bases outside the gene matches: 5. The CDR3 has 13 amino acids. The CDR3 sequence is CASSRTGGETQYF. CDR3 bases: TGTGCCAGCAGTCGGACAGGCGGAGAGACCCAGTACTTC.

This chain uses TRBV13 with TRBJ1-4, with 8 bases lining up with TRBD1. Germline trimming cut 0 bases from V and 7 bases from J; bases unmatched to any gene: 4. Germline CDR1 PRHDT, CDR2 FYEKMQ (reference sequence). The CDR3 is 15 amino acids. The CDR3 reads CASSLGGQAVEKLFF. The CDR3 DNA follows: TGTGCCAGCAGCTTAGGGGGACAGGCGGTTGAAAAACTGTTTTTT. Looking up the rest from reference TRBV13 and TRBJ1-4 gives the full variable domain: AAGVIQSPRHLIKEKRETATLKCYPIPRHDTVYWYQQGPGQDPQFLISFYEKMQSDKGSIPDRFSAQQFSDYHSELNMSSLELGDSALYFCASSLGGQAVEKLFFGSGTQLSVL.

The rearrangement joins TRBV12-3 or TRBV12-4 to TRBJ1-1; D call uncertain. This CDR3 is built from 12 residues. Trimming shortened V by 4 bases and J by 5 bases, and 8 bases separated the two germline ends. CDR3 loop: CASSYGLTEAFF. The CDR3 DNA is TGTGCCAGCAGTTACGGGTTAACTGAAGCTTTCTTT.

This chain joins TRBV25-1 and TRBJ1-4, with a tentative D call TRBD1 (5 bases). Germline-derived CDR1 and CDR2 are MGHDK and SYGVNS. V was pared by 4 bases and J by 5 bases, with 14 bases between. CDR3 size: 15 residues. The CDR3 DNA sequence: TGTGCCAGCAGTGCAATACAGGCCTCAAATGAAAAACTGTTTTTT. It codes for CASSAIQASNEKLFF.

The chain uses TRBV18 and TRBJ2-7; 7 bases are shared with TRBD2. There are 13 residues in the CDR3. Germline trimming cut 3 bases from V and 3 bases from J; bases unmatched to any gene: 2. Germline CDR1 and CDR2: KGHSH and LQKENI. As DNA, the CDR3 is TGTGCCAGCTCACCGGGGGGGGGCTACGAGCAGTACTTC. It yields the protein CASSPGGGYEQYF. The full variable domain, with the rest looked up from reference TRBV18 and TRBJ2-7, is NAGVMQNPRHLVRRRGQEARLRCSPMKGHSHVYWYRQLPEEGLKFMVYLQKENIIDESGMPKERFSAEFPKEGPSILRIQQVVRGDSAAYFCASSPGGGYEQYFGPGTRLTVT.

The CDR3 bases are TGTGCCAGCTCACCCGGTGGACTAGAGTCCTACAATGAGCAGTTCTTC. The encoded protein is CASSPGGLESYNEQFF. This chain connects TRBV18 to TRBJ2-1; 7 bases agree with TRBD2. Germline V gives CDR1 KGHSH, CDR2 LQKENI. This CDR3 region has 16 residues. V gave up 3 bases and J gave up 1 base; unmatched junction bases: 6. Based on the CDR3 plus reference TRBV18 and TRBJ2-1, the full variable domain is NAGVMQNPRHLVRRRGQEARLRCSPMKGHSHVYWYRQLPEEGLKFMVYLQKENIIDESGMPKERFSAEFPKEGPSILRIQQVVRGDSAAYFCASSPGGLESYNEQFFGPGTRLTVL.